One sample yielded the 15 T cell receptor beta chains listed below, sequenced in a study of T cell clonality in common variable immunodeficiency. The antigens for these receptors are not known. Clones were read by immunoSEQ multiplex PCR, and TCRdb kept only the in-frame ones, dropping some. Recorded here are approximately 30,000 clones, none singletons. The study's findings and limits: Common variable immunodeficiency TCR beta sequences reportedly had fewer deletions and N-nucleotide insertions.

What was sequenced was peripheral blood mononuclear cells. Every receptor here comes from a human donor with common variable immunodeficiency.

This clone was seen only a few times. Sequencing ends 3 residues short of the CDR3 end; the germline J gene provides the rest. This rearrangement joins TRBV7-3 to TRBJ2-7; D is perhaps TRBD1 (6 bases). Germline V gene lookup returns CDR1 SGHTA and CDR2 FQGTGA. CDR3 length: 15 residues. The germline V and J ends were trimmed by 3 bases and 4 bases, with 16 bases remaining between them. CDR3 residues: CASSLGPDSSYEQYF. Partial CDR3 DNA: TGTGCCAGCAGCTTGGGTCCGGACAGCTCTTACGAG. Full variable domain (rest looked up from reference TRBV7-3 and TRBJ2-7): GAGVSQTPSNKVTEKGKYVELRCDPISGHTALYWYRQSLGQGPEFLIYFQGTGAADDSGLPNDRFFAVRPEGSVSTLKIQRTERGDSAVYLCASSLGPDSSYEQYFGPGTRLTVT.

Details on this clone: The read falls 3 residues short of the CDR3 end, and the missing part is taken from the germline J gene. The chain recombines TRBV13 with TRBJ2-7, with TRBD2 matching over 11 bases. Germline-derived CDR1 and CDR2 are PRHDT and FYEKMQ (reference sequence). The V segment lost 4 bases and the J segment 5 bases; nucleotides outside the gene matches: 10. The CDR3 totals 16 residues. Incomplete CDR3 DNA: TGTGCCAGCAGCTGGGGACTAGCGGTGGGCGGGAACGAG. Its translation: CASSWGLAVGGNE. The whole CDR3 protein reads CASSWGLAVGGNEQYF.

This clone has at least ten counts. The read is 3 residues too short to cover the CDR3 end, so that end is filled in from the germline J gene. This rearrangement joins TRBV16 to TRBJ1-1, with a weak D call TRBD1 (5 bases). CDR1 is KGHSY, CDR2 FQNENV, per germline. The CDR3 runs to 15 residues. Trimming removed 5 bases at V and 1 base at J, with 14 bases between. The sequenced CDR3 bases are TGTGCCAGCAGCGGCCAGGGATTGGGGAACACTGAA. This gives the protein CASSGQGLGNTE. Given in full, the CDR3 is CASSGQGLGNTEAFF.

In this sample, this clone turned up many times. With the read ending 3 residues before the CDR3 end, the germline J gene is used to fill in that end. The chain links TRBV29-1 to TRBJ2-6; a weak D match, TRBD2 (7 bases). Germline V lookup: CDR1 SQVTM, CDR2 ANQGSEA. V was cut by 6 bases and J by 0 bases, with 12 bases left in between. This CDR3 is built from 15 residues. CDR3 in amino acids: CSVGGGSSGANVLTF. The DNA read from the CDR3 is TGCAGCGTAGGGGGGGGGAGCTCTGGGGCCAACGTC.

This clone occurred many times. The read ends 3 residues early relative to the CDR3; the germline J gene fills the gap. The chain uses TRBV5-4 and TRBJ2-5; weak D call: TRBD1 (6 bases). The CDR3 extends over 14 amino acids. The V end was cut by 4 bases, the J end by 0 bases, with 10 bases between. CDR1 and CDR2 from the germline V gene are SGHNT and YYREEE (reference sequence). CDR3 protein: CASSLTGHQETQYF. CDR3 DNA, as far as it was read: TGTGCCAGCAGCCTGACAGGTCACCAAGAGACC. Based on the CDR3 plus reference TRBV5-4 and TRBJ2-5, the full variable domain is ETGVTQSPTHLIKTRGQQVTLRCSSQSGHNTVSWYQQALGQGPQFIFQYYREEENGRGNFPPRFSGLQFPNYSSELNVNALELDDSALYLCASSLTGHQETQYFGPGTRLLVL.

In its sample, this clone was seen many times. The read terminates 3 residues ahead of where the CDR3 ends, so the germline J gene completes it. The gene calls are TRBV20-1 and TRBJ2-1; D gene uncertain. The CDR3 has 13 residues. The V end lost 2 bases, the J end lost 5 bases, and 10 bases lay between the germline ends. CDR1 and CDR2 (germline): DFQATT, SNEGSKA (reference sequence). The sequenced part of the CDR3 DNA is TGCAGTGCTAGATTGTGGGCGAACAATGAG. The encoded protein is CSARLWANNE. The whole CDR3 protein is CSARLWANNEQFF.

A note on this clone: Read coverage stops 3 residues before the CDR3 terminus; the germline J gene supplies the remainder. This chain connects TRBV23-1 to TRBJ1-1; 7 positions match TRBD1. TRBV23-1 is treated as an ORF (open reading frame) with a function not yet certain. There are 18 residues in the CDR3. J was trimmed by 0 bases and V by 2 bases; bases with no gene match: 12. The sequenced CDR3 bases are TGCGCCAGCAGTCAAACCAGCGACAGGGAAGTCATGAACACTGAA. Protein product: CASSQTSDREVMNTE. In full, the CDR3 is CASSQTSDREVMNTEAFF.

A few counts support this clone. Read data end 3 residues before the CDR3 end; the end is taken from the germline J gene. The V gene is TRBV6-1, the J gene TRBJ1-4, with unresolved D. Germline V lookup: CDR1 MNHNS, CDR2 SASEGT. V was trimmed by 3 bases and J by 3 bases, leaving 11 bases between them. The CDR3 runs to 15 residues. The CDR3 spells CASSDPHSANEKLFF. The DNA read from the CDR3 is TGTGCCAGCAGTGATCCCCATTCAGCTAATGAAAAA.

Worth noting for this clone: The read stops 3 residues short of the end of the CDR3; the missing end is completed from the germline J gene. The chain employs TRBV6-9 and TRBJ2-7; TRBD1 matches 8 bases. The CDR3 consists of 18 residues. Germline V gives CDR1 MNHGY, CDR2 SVAAGI. Unmatched junction bases numbered 15, after V lost 2 bases and J lost 3 bases. The DNA read from the CDR3 is TGTGCCAGCAGTTATACTCTGACCTGCGCCGGGACAGGCTACGAG. As protein: CASSYTLTCAGTGYE. The whole CDR3 reads CASSYTLTCAGTGYEQYF.

This clone was seen at least ten times. The read finishes 3 residues shy of the CDR3 end, and the germline J gene is used to complete it. This chain links TRBV7-2 with TRBJ2-5, with TRBD2 matching over 8 bases. CDR3 length equals 15 residues. Germline CDR1 SGHTA, CDR2 FQGNSA. After removal of 2 bases from V and 3 bases from J, the junction contained 5 bases not matched to a gene. The DNA read from the CDR3 is TGTGCCAGCAGCTTAAGGGCGGGGGGCAAAGAGACC. Amino acid sequence: CASSLRAGGKET. The full CDR3 protein reads CASSLRAGGKETQYF.

As concerns this clone: The read terminates 3 residues before the CDR3 end, so the remaining end is supplied by the germline J gene. This chain links TRBV7-2 with TRBJ2-2; weak D call: TRBD2 (5 bases). Germline V CDR1 and CDR2: SGHTA, FQGNSA. V lost 3 bases, J lost 5 bases, and 7 bases lay in between. This CDR3 contains 13 residues. CDR3: CASSFTGTGELFF. CDR3 DNA, as far as it was read: TGTGCCAGCAGCTTCACGGGGACCGGGGAG.

Comment on this clone: The DNA ends 3 residues before the CDR3 does, and the rest of the CDR3 is filled in from the germline J gene. V gene TRBV30 combines with J gene TRBJ2-7; TRBD1 agrees at 7 bases. The CDR3 covers 13 residues. In germline, CDR1 is GTSNPN, CDR2 SVGIG (reference sequence). V gave up 1 base and J gave up 6 bases; unmatched junction bases: 6. The sequenced part of the CDR3 DNA is TGTGCCTGGAGTGCCAACAGGGGTGGCGAG. Its translation is CAWSANRGGE. The full CDR3 sequence reads CAWSANRGGEQYF.

In this sample, this clone turned up many times. CDR3 loop: CASSDRGGTEAFF. The DNA read from the CDR3 is TGTGCCAGCAGCGACAGGGGTGGGACTGAA. V is TRBV6-2 or TRBV6-3 and J is TRBJ1-1; 8 bases match TRBD1. The CDR3 is cut off 3 residues early in the read; its end comes from the germline J gene. V lost 6 bases, J lost 5 bases, and 5 bases stayed unmatched. CDR1 and CDR2 (germline): MNHEY, SVGEGT. The CDR3 loop spans 13 amino acids.

This clone was seen a few times. The read halts 3 residues ahead of the CDR3 end, with the missing end drawn from the germline J gene. The chain is built from TRBV10-1 and TRBJ2-1; no definite D call. Trimming shortened V by 3 bases and J by 9 bases, and 12 bases separated the two germline ends. The CDR3 is 13 residues long. In germline, CDR1 is WNHNN, CDR2 SYGVQD (reference sequence). CDR3 residues: CASSDRTVREQFF. The sequenced CDR3 bases are TGCGCCAGCAGTGACAGAACAGTACGTGAG.

This clone was recorded a few times. The missing CDR3 end, 3 residues past where the read stops, is filled in from the germline J gene. The rearrangement uses TRBV6-2 or TRBV6-3 and TRBJ2-2, with no clear D. The CDR3 is 14 residues long. The V gene's germline CDR1 is MNHEY and CDR2 SVGEGT. Trimming cost V 7 bases and J 4 bases, with 13 bases left between them. The CDR3 protein is CASTEGWSTGELFF. The covered CDR3 bases are TGTGCCAGCACCGAAGGGTGGAGCACCGGGGAG.